This T cell receptor (beta chain) is from a study of blood T cell repertoires in COVID-19. Turning to the study itself: The origin of the acute and convalescent COVID-19 samples was the United States, Italy and Spain. The analysed material was cDNA or gDNA that came from T cells, B-cell-depleted T cells, or PBMCs.

Under the authors' procedure: Amplification of reference gene primers provided the estimated nucleated cell counts. The method was immunoSEQ multiplex PCR; TCRdb's version includes in-frame clones alone and lacks a portion of them. V, J and clone size were drawn from that table, and D and trimming were deduced from the DNA. The data hold tens of thousands of clones, with just over 85% observed a single time. Germline assignment: CDR1 MGHDK and CDR2 SYGVNS. Trimming stripped 3 bases from V and 2 bases from J, with 4 bases between. The CDR3 has 12 amino acids. The gene calls are TRBV25-1 and TRBJ1-1; no reliable D call. What was sequenced was peripheral blood. The receptor comes from a woman aged 80 or over with active or convalescent COVID-19. DNA of the CDR3: TGTGCCAGCAGTGATCCTAACACTGAAGCTTTCTTT. It yields the protein CASSDPNTEAFF. The full variable domain, completed using reference TRBV25-1 and TRBJ1-1, is EADIYQTPRYLVIGTGKKITLECSQTMGHDKMYWYQQDPGMELHLIHYSYGVNSTEKGDLSSESTVSRIRTEHFPLTLESARPSHTSQYLCASSDPNTEAFFGQGTRLTVV.